The 17 T cell receptor beta chains in this list originate from one sample, sequenced in a study of shared clonotypes between healthy human individuals. The repertoire was sequenced with immunoSEQ multiplex PCR; TCRdb's copy has only in-frame clones and lacks some. The sample lists 2 million to 3 million clones, 93% occurring once. Sequencing input: naive CD4+ T cells from PBMCs. The sample's subset: CD45RA+ positively selected. These TCRs come from a man between 18 and 29 years old in good health. Some clones in this sample may be carry-over from other donors' samples.

This chain connects TRBV28 to TRBJ2-1, with 9 bases lining up with TRBD2. Germline V lookup: CDR1 MDHEN, CDR2 SYDVKM. Unmatched junction bases numbered 4, after V lost 5 bases and J lost 2 bases. This CDR3 region has 15 residues. The CDR3 spells CASSISGRPYNEQFF. CDR3 coding DNA: TGTGCCAGCAGTATCAGCGGGAGGCCCTACAATGAGCAGTTCTTC.

The rearrangement uses TRBV19 and TRBJ2-7; D is undetermined. Germline lookup yields CDR1 LNHDA and CDR2 SQIVND (reference sequence). The CDR3 is made up of 12 amino acids. Trimming pared 3 bases from V and 6 bases from J, leaving 9 bases between. DNA of the CDR3: TGTGCCAGTAGTATCCCTAGAGGCGAGCAGTACTTC. This sequence encodes CASSIPRGEQYF.

This clone has just a few counts. The chain couples TRBV10-3 to TRBJ1-1; a possible D gene is TRBD1 (5 bases). V was shortened by 2 bases and J by 1 base, with 5 bases between the two germline ends. Germline V lookup: CDR1 ENHRY, CDR2 SYGVKD. The CDR3 covers 13 residues. CDR3 amino acids: CAISEGGNTEAFF. CDR3 DNA: TGTGCCATCAGTGAGGGGGGGAACACTGAAGCTTTCTTT.

The genes are TRBV5-6 and TRBJ2-5; 8 nucleotides align to TRBD1. This CDR3 contains 15 residues. V lost 0 bases and J lost 1; bases outside the gene matches: 2. Germline-derived CDR1 and CDR2 are SGHDT and YYEEEE. DNA for the CDR3: TGTGCCAGCAGCTTGGGACAGGGGACCCAAGAGACCCAGTACTTC. As protein: CASSLGQGTQETQYF.

The rearrangement uses TRBV28 and TRBJ2-7; maybe TRBD2 (6 bases). The CDR3 runs to 12 residues. The V gene's germline CDR1 is MDHEN and CDR2 SYDVKM. Between the trimmed V and J ends, which lost 10 bases and 1 base, there was a span of 11 bases. The CDR3 nucleotides are TGTGCCACCCTAGCGTTTTCCTACGAGCAGTACTTC. Amino acids: CATLAFSYEQYF.

This chain uses TRBV15 with TRBJ2-1; TRBD2 matches 10 bases. CDR1 is LNHNV and CDR2 is YYDKDF in the germline V gene (reference sequence). V shed 3 bases and J 4 bases; nucleotides not matched to a gene: 3. The CDR3 spans 15 residues. CDR3 sequence reads: CATSRLAGVYNEQFF. For the CDR3, the DNA is TGTGCCACCAGCAGGCTAGCGGGAGTTTACAATGAGCAGTTCTTC.

This sequence joins TRBV28 and TRBJ2-1, with D possibly being TRBD1 (6 bases). The V and J ends lost 6 bases and 8 bases respectively, with 11 bases between them. Germline assignment: CDR1 MDHEN and CDR2 SYDVKM. The length of the CDR3 is 12 residues. CDR3 nucleotides: TGTGCCAGCAGACCCTCAGGGGATGAGCAGTTCTTC. It specifies CASRPSGDEQFF.

This chain links TRBV4-1 with TRBJ2-7, with D perhaps matching TRBD2 (5 bases). CDR1 and CDR2 from the germline V gene are MGHRA and YSYEKL. Trimming took off 4 bases at V and 2 bases at J, with 15 bases between the two ends. The CDR3 has 15 amino acids. CDR3 nucleotides: TGCGCCAGCAGCCCCAGCGAGCGGAGTACCTACGAGCAGTACTTC. It yields the protein CASSPSERSTYEQYF.

This chain links TRBV5-1 with TRBJ2-7; D is possibly TRBD1 (6 bases). The CDR3 contains 13 residues. Trimming pared 6 bases from V and 1 base from J, leaving 11 bases between. The germline V gene encodes CDR1 SGHRS and CDR2 YFSETQ. The chain's CDR3 is CASNTGPSYEQYF. In nucleotides, the CDR3 is TGCGCCAGCAACACAGGGCCTTCCTACGAGCAGTACTTC.

The chain links TRBV25-1 to TRBJ2-5, with D unresolved. Trimming shortened V by 7 bases and J by 5 bases, and 11 bases separated the two germline ends. The CDR3 spans 12 residues. Germline CDR1 and CDR2: MGHDK and SYGVNS. CDR3 amino acids: CASTLNEETQYF. The CDR3, as DNA: TGTGCCAGCACTCTGAACGAGGAGACCCAGTACTTC.

This chain joins TRBV19 and TRBJ2-5; 7 bases are a match to TRBD2. Germline V gene sequence: CDR1 LNHDA, CDR2 SQIVND (reference sequence). The CDR3 extends over 15 amino acids. Trimming cost V 4 bases and J 2 bases; bases outside gene matches: 7. The CDR3 bases are TGTGCCAGTAGTAGGGAACTAGCGCTTCAAGAGACCCAGTACTTC. This sequence encodes CASSRELALQETQYF.

The CDR3 loop is CASSPPAREAFF. In nucleotides, the CDR3 is TGTGCCAGCAGCCCACCCGCCAGGGAAGCTTTCTTT. The rearrangement uses TRBV28 and TRBJ1-1; D is undetermined. Per the germline V gene, CDR1 is MDHEN and CDR2 is SYDVKM. V shed 6 bases and J shed 8 bases, with 13 bases lying between them. The CDR3 extends over 12 amino acids.

This chain links TRBV7-1 with TRBJ1-5; D unresolved. TRBV7-1 is given ORF status, its function remaining uncertain. The CDR3 is 14 amino acids. V was shortened by 6 bases and J by 4 bases, with 13 bases between the two germline ends. The CDR3 is CASSTPGNNQPQHF. CDR3 DNA: TGTGCCAGCAGTACACCCGGGAATAATCAGCCCCAGCATTTT.

The chain combines TRBV7-3 with TRBJ2-7, with D uncertain. The V end was cut by 5 bases, the J end by 7 bases, with 12 bases between. This CDR3 is built from 12 residues. Germline assignment: CDR1 SGHTA and CDR2 FQGTGA. The DNA for the CDR3 is TGTGCCAGCAGCCTCCCGAGGCAGGAGCAGTACTTC. It specifies CASSLPRQEQYF.

V is TRBV10-3 and J is TRBJ2-4, with D maybe TRBD2 (6 bases). Germline V gene lookup returns CDR1 ENHRY and CDR2 SYGVKD. V lost 6 bases, J lost 0 bases, and 9 bases lay in between. The CDR3 extends over 14 amino acids. CDR3 residues: CAISLGGAKNIQYF. In nucleotides, the CDR3 is TGTGCCATCAGCCTGGGGGGAGCCAAAAACATTCAGTACTTC.

The J gene is TRBJ2-3, the V gene TRBV27, with D perhaps assigned TRBD1 or TRBD2 (5 bases each). The CDR3 spans 17 residues. V was clipped by 5 bases and J by 2 bases, with 20 bases between them. CDR1 and CDR2 (germline): MNHEY, SMNVEV (reference sequence). CDR3: CASSPLGAGLATDTQYF. CDR3 in DNA: TGTGCCAGCAGTCCCCTCGGGGCGGGCTTAGCCACAGATACGCAGTATTTT.

CDR3 in amino acids: CASIPGYSGANVLTF. DNA for the CDR3: TGTGCCAGCATCCCTGGGTATTCTGGGGCCAACGTCCTGACTTTC. V usage is TRBV2 and J usage is TRBJ2-6, with D uncertain. The CDR3 loop spans 15 amino acids. The V and J ends lost 7 bases and 1 base respectively, with 11 bases between them. CDR1 and CDR2 (germline): SNHLY, FYNNEI.